The 32 T cell receptor beta chains below come from one sample, sequenced in a study of blood T cells in healthy people across ages. The use of a sample-barcoded 5' primer and a J-beta primer mix characterized a second PCR of roughly 7 to 12 cycles. TCRdb reanalysed the 5' RACE reads using MiXCR and keeps one entry per CDR3 protein. Among 700,000 to 950,000 distinct CDR3 sequences listed, roughly 60% were seen once. Sample: blood. These receptors all come from a young man in good health.

V and J are TRBV28 and TRBJ1-5; D is undetermined. The CDR3 is made up of 16 amino acids. V was shortened by 3 bases and J by 1 base, with 13 bases between the two germline ends. Germline lookup yields CDR1 MDHEN and CDR2 SYDVKM. CDR3 in amino acids: CASSFLAFESNQPQHF. CDR3 in DNA: TGTGCCAGCAGTTTCCTAGCTTTTGAAAGCAATCAGCCCCAGCATTTT.

This chain uses TRBV20-1 with TRBJ2-5; D gene ambiguous. The CDR3 is made up of 13 amino acids. Trimming took off 3 bases at V and 2 bases at J, with 10 bases between the two ends. Germline V CDR1 and CDR2: DFQATT, SNEGSKA (reference sequence). CDR3 in amino acids: CSASYREQETQYF. In nucleotides, the CDR3 is TGCAGTGCTAGTTATAGGGAACAAGAGACCCAGTACTTC.

The chain employs TRBV12-3 or TRBV12-4 and TRBJ2-2; D not resolved. The CDR3 spans 15 residues. With 7 bases removed from V and 3 bases from J, the gap between germline ends came to 15 bases. The CDR3 DNA reads TGTGCCAGCACCGACGGTGGAACATACACCGGGGAGCTGTTTTTT. Translated, it gives CASTDGGTYTGELFF.

The V and J genes are TRBV5-5 and TRBJ1-1; TRBD1 might be the D (6 bases). V shed 1 base and J shed 6 bases, with 13 bases lying between them. There are 14 residues in the CDR3. CDR1 and CDR2 from the germline V gene are SGHKS and YYEKEE (reference sequence). CDR3 loop: CASSLRNRAAEAFF. In nucleotides, the CDR3 is TGTGCCAGCAGCTTGAGGAACAGGGCCGCTGAAGCTTTCTTT.

The chain recombines TRBV11-3 with TRBJ2-1; 7 bases line up with TRBD2. V shed 5 bases, J shed 7 bases, and the junction held 11 bases outside the gene matches. The CDR3 runs to 15 residues. Germline V gives CDR1 SGHNT, CDR2 YENEEA. CDR3 amino acids: CASSGGGTQGNEQFF. CDR3 DNA: TGTGCCAGCAGCGGGGGAGGGACCCAAGGTAATGAGCAGTTCTTC. Complete variable domain (other parts from reference TRBV11-3 and TRBJ2-1): EAGVVQSPRYKIIEKKQPVAFWCNPISGHNTLYWYLQNLGQGPELLIRYENEEAVDDSQLPKDRFSAERLKGVDSTLKIQPAELGDSAVYLCASSGGGTQGNEQFFGPGTRLTVL.

This clonotype was detected only a few times. This chain joins TRBV11-2 and TRBJ1-6; D is possibly TRBD1 (5 bases). CDR1 and CDR2 (germline): SGHAT, FQNNGV. The CDR3 has 16 amino acids. V was shortened by 2 bases and J by 0 bases, with 8 bases between the two germline ends. CDR3 DNA: TGTGCCAGCAGCTTACGACAGAGCTCCTATAATTCACCCCTCCACTTT. It specifies CASSLRQSSYNSPLHF.

This chain joins TRBV18 and TRBJ2-1; 10 bases are a match to TRBD2. The V and J ends lost 3 bases and 12 bases, in that order; junction bases with no gene match: 14. The CDR3 is made up of 16 amino acids. In germline, CDR1 is KGHSH, CDR2 LQKENI. The CDR3 region has the DNA TGTGCCAGCTCACCCGATACTAGCGGGATACCAAGGGGGCAGTTCTTC. Translation: CASSPDTSGIPRGQFF.

This clonotype was seen a handful of times. This sequence joins TRBV20-1 and TRBJ1-2; perhaps TRBD1 as D (5 bases). The germline V gene encodes CDR1 DFQATT and CDR2 SNEGSKA (reference sequence). Trimming shortened V by 0 bases and J by 8 bases, and 7 bases separated the two germline ends. The CDR3 extends over 11 amino acids. CDR3 nucleotides: TGCAGTGCTAGAGATAGGGGAGGCTACACCTTC. This encodes CSARDRGGYTF.

This clonotype was seen only a few times. The V and J genes are TRBV3-1 and TRBJ1-2; tentative D call: TRBD1 (6 bases). Per germline, CDR1 LGHDT and CDR2 YNNKEL (reference sequence). The length of the CDR3 is 12 residues. V gave up 7 bases and J gave up 8 bases, with 14 bases separating them. This CDR3 reads CASTRGGGGYTF. CDR3 coding DNA: TGTGCCAGCACCCGCGGGGGCGGAGGCTACACCTTC.

The gene calls are TRBV29-1 and TRBJ2-1; the D gene is possibly TRBD2 (5 bases). TRBJ2-7 explains the end of the DNA better; the J call may be wrong. Germline values: CDR1 SQVTM, CDR2 ANQGSEA. The CDR3 has 12 residues. This CDR3 is CSGGGRSNEQYF. CDR3 nucleotides: TGCAGCGGAGGAGGTCGTAGTAATGAGCAGTACTTC.

The chain is built from TRBV27 and TRBJ2-1; D perhaps matches TRBD1 (6 bases). The CDR3 sequence is 13 residues long. Trimming left V 5 bases short and J 6 bases short, with 11 bases between. Germline V lookup: CDR1 MNHEY, CDR2 SMNVEV (reference sequence). CDR3 in amino acids: CASSVTGFNEQFF. CDR3 DNA sequence: TGTGCCAGCAGTGTCACAGGGTTCAATGAGCAGTTCTTC.

This clonotype was recorded at least ten times. This rearrangement joins TRBV10-3 to TRBJ2-5, with 8 bases matching TRBD2. CDR1 and CDR2 from the germline V gene are ENHRY and SYGVKD. The CDR3 sequence is 15 residues long. With 0 bases clipped from V and 3 bases from J, the junction kept 3 bases outside the gene matches. CDR3 in amino acids: CAISESTSGEETQYF. The CDR3 DNA reads TGTGCCATCAGTGAGTCAACTAGCGGAGAAGAGACCCAGTACTTC.

Of note for this clonotype: It may be a read error: a sequence one base away is much more abundant. V gene TRBV7-2 combines with J gene TRBJ2-1; no definite D call. The CDR3 is 12 residues long. The germline V gene encodes CDR1 SGHTA and CDR2 FQGNSA. V lost 11 bases and J lost 6, with 14 bases in between. The CDR3 coding sequence is TGTGCCTTGGCGGTCAGCATCAATGAGCAGTTCTTC. Its translation: CALAVSINEQFF.

The chain uses TRBV7-2 and TRBJ2-4; D not certain. The end of the DNA is better explained by TRBJ2-7, so the J call may be wrong. The CDR3 contains 14 residues. Germline CDR1 reads SGHTA; CDR2 reads FQGNSA. The CDR3 nucleotides read TGTGCCAGCAGCCCTTTGTTTGGCTCCTACGAGCAGTACTTC. This sequence encodes CASSPLFGSYEQYF.

The V call is TRBV7-8, the J call TRBJ2-5; TRBD2 aligns across 8 bases. The ends lost 8 bases at V and 5 bases at J; junction bases unmatched: 10. The CDR3 has 14 amino acids. Germline V gene data show CDR1 as SGHVS and CDR2 as FQNEAQ. This CDR3 is CASYTRGAGETQYF. The CDR3 region has the DNA TGTGCCAGCTACACGCGGGGGGCGGGGGAGACCCAGTACTTC.

The genes are TRBV5-1 and TRBJ2-5; no clear D gene. V lost 0 bases to trimming and J lost 2 bases, with 8 bases between them. This CDR3 is 14 amino acids long. Germline V CDR1 and CDR2: SGHRS, YFSETQ. The CDR3 loop reads CASSLGWSQETQYF. CDR3 sequence (DNA): TGCGCCAGCAGCTTGGGGTGGTCGCAAGAGACCCAGTACTTC.

The chain couples TRBV3-1 to TRBJ1-2; D remains ambiguous. V dropped 1 base and J dropped 2 bases, with 8 bases sitting between them. The CDR3 is 14 residues long. CDR1 and CDR2 (germline): LGHDT, YNNKEL (reference sequence). CDR3 sequence (DNA): TGTGCCAGCAGCCAAGCTTCACAGAACTATGGCTACACCTTC. Its translation is CASSQASQNYGYTF.

The V gene is TRBV11-2, the J gene TRBJ1-1; D is uncertain. The V end lost 0 bases, the J end lost 1 base, and 3 bases lay between the germline ends. The CDR3 totals 13 residues. Germline CDR1 and CDR2: SGHAT and FQNNGV. The CDR3 sequence is CASSLDTNTEAFF. CDR3 coding DNA: TGTGCCAGCAGCTTAGACACGAACACTGAAGCTTTCTTT.

This clonotype was detected a few times. The chain couples TRBV15 to TRBJ2-7, with D perhaps TRBD1 (6 bases). Trimming cost V 6 bases and J 2 bases, with 17 bases left between them. From germline, CDR1 is LNHNV and CDR2 YYDKDF (reference sequence). This CDR3 has 15 residues. This chain's CDR3 is CATRPRPDSPYEQYF. CDR3 sequence (DNA): TGTGCCACCAGACCTCGCCCGGACAGCCCCTACGAGCAGTACTTC.

As concerns this clonotype: The junction differs from germline at one of its ends, possibly a read error. The chain carries TRBV11-2 and TRBJ2-1; a possible D gene is TRBD2 (6 bases). Germline CDR1 is SGHAT and CDR2 is FQNNGV. The CDR3 is 13 amino acids. The CDR3 region is CASSPRAQREQFF. CDR3 in DNA: TGTGCCAGCAGCCCCCGGGCACAACGGGAGCAGTTCTTT. Based on the CDR3 plus reference TRBV11-2 and TRBJ2-1, the full variable domain is EAGVAQSPRYKIIEKRQSVAFWCNPISGHATLYWYQQILGQGPKLLIQFQNNGVVDDSQLPKDRFSAERLKGVDSTLKIQPAKLEDSAVYLCASSPRAQREQFFGPGTRLTVL.

In DNA form, the CDR3 reads TGTGCCAGCAGGACTAGCGGGGTCAGCTCCTACGAGCAGTACTTC. Translation gives CASRTSGVSSYEQYF. The chain uses TRBV7-8 and TRBJ2-7; 11 nucleotides line up with TRBD2. The CDR3 contains 15 residues. J was trimmed by 0 bases and V by 6 bases; bases with no gene match: 4. CDR1 is SGHVS and CDR2 is FQNEAQ in the germline V gene.

The sample holds a few counts of this clonotype. The rearrangement joins TRBV10-3 to TRBJ2-7, with 12 positions matching TRBD2. Germline assignment: CDR1 ENHRY and CDR2 SYGVKD. Trimming took 5 bases from V and 1 from J; bases not matched to a gene: 3. The CDR3 spans 15 residues. The CDR3 region is CAISSGLAGSYEQYF. As DNA, the CDR3 is TGTGCCATCAGTAGCGGACTAGCGGGGTCCTACGAGCAGTACTTC.

This clonotype was found many times. V and J are TRBV6-2 or TRBV6-3 and TRBJ2-7, with D unclear. Germline V gene sequence: CDR1 MNHEY, CDR2 SVGEGT. This CDR3 is built from 11 residues. Trimming took off 4 bases at V and 2 bases at J, with 3 bases between the two ends. The CDR3 protein is CASSWTYEQYF. Here the CDR3 DNA reads TGTGCCAGCAGTTGGACCTACGAGCAGTACTTC.

This clonotype has only a few counts. The chain has TRBV20-1 and TRBJ2-1; D call uncertain. CDR3 length equals 13 residues. The V gene's germline CDR1 is DFQATT and CDR2 SNEGSKA (reference sequence). Trimming cost V 2 bases and J 7 bases, with 12 bases left between them. CDR3 region: CSARKTVQNEQFF. In nucleotides, the CDR3 is TGCAGTGCTAGAAAGACGGTCCAAAATGAGCAGTTCTTC.

A few counts support this clonotype. The genes are TRBV20-1 and TRBJ2-5; 7 nucleotides agree with TRBD2. The CDR3 runs 16 residues. After removal of 3 bases from V and 2 bases from J, the junction contained 12 bases not matched to a gene. Germline CDR1 DFQATT, CDR2 SNEGSKA (reference sequence). The CDR3 nucleotides are TGCAGTGCTAGGGGGGGACGGGGGGTCTCGCAAGAGACCCAGTACTTC. Encoded protein: CSARGGRGVSQETQYF.

Only one count was recorded for this clonotype. V usage is TRBV25-1 and J usage is TRBJ1-1; a weak D match, TRBD1 (6 bases). V shed 7 bases and J shed 8 bases, with 17 bases lying between them. The CDR3 has 13 amino acids. Germline V gene sequence: CDR1 MGHDK, CDR2 SYGVNS. CDR3 sequence reads: CASIGGQRTEAFF. As DNA, the CDR3 is TGTGCCAGCATAGGAGGACAGCGAACGGAAGCTTTCTTT.

This chain joins TRBV2 and TRBJ2-5, with 8 bases matching TRBD2. V shed 2 bases and J 3 bases; nucleotides not matched to a gene: 8. The CDR3 is 16 amino acids. Germline V gene lookup returns CDR1 SNHLY and CDR2 FYNNEI. This CDR3 is CASSEKKGLAEETQYF. The CDR3 nucleotides are TGTGCCAGCAGTGAAAAAAAAGGACTAGCAGAAGAGACCCAGTACTTC.

The J gene is TRBJ2-5, the V gene TRBV24-1; 14 nucleotides agree with TRBD2. The V gene's germline CDR1 is KGHDR and CDR2 SFDVKD. J was trimmed by 3 bases and V by 4 bases; bases with no gene match: 9. The CDR3 is 18 amino acids. CDR3 DNA sequence: TGTGCCACCAGTGACCTGGGACTAGCGGGAGCGAAGAAAGAGACCCAGTACTTC. Translating it yields CATSDLGLAGAKKETQYF.

This clonotype was recorded a few times. The J gene is TRBJ2-1, the V gene TRBV11-2; D might be TRBD1 (5 bases). The germline V gene encodes CDR1 SGHAT and CDR2 FQNNGV. V was clipped by 5 bases and J by 0 bases, with 14 bases between them. CDR3 length: 16 amino acids. CDR3 residues: CASSPTPDSSYNEQFF. CDR3 DNA sequence: TGTGCCAGCAGCCCAACCCCAGACAGCTCCTACAATGAGCAGTTCTTC.

This CDR3 is CAISESLAGAGSGSETQYF. The CDR3 region has the DNA TGTGCCATCAGTGAGTCGCTAGCGGGAGCAGGTTCGGGGTCCGAGACCCAGTACTTC. V gene TRBV10-3 combines with J gene TRBJ2-5, with TRBD2 identical over 10 bases. V was pared by 0 bases and J by 5 bases, with 15 bases of the junction left unmatched. Germline V CDR1 and CDR2: ENHRY, SYGVKD. The CDR3 contains 19 residues.

The sample holds a few counts of this clonotype. This rearrangement joins TRBV10-3 to TRBJ2-3; a possible D gene is TRBD1 (5 bases). The CDR3 has 13 residues. V was pared by 7 bases and J by 5 bases, with 13 bases between. Germline CDR1 reads ENHRY; CDR2 reads SYGVKD. The CDR3 bases are TGTGCCATCACGCAGGGAATGGGAGATACGCAGTATTTT. Translated, it gives CAITQGMGDTQYF.

The rearrangement links TRBV6-2 or TRBV6-3 to TRBJ2-1, with D maybe TRBD1 (6 bases). Between the trimmed V and J ends, which lost 2 bases and 5 bases, there was a span of 16 bases. The germline gives CDR1 MNHEY, CDR2 SVGEGT. The CDR3 is 16 amino acids. The CDR3, as DNA: TGTGCCAGCAGTTACATTACAGGGAGCTTCAACAATGAGCAGTTCTTC. It codes for CASSYITGSFNNEQFF.